This TCR beta chain was found in a study of shared clonotypes between healthy human individuals. General study findings and limits: Only blood was sampled; tissue repertoires likely differ.

In the case of this clone: The antigen is undetermined.

Libraries were prepared by immunoSEQ multiplex PCR; TCRdb keeps only in-frame clonotypes and omits some of them. This sample has fewer than 850,000 clones; 95% to 97% occur once, and the top ten carry approximately 0.2%. The V end lost 1 base, the J end lost 0 bases, and 17 bases lay between the germline ends. The length of the CDR3 is 18 residues. CDR1 and CDR2 from the germline V gene are SGHAT and FQNNGV. The naive CD8 population came from CD45RO-negative cells selected for CCR7, without terminally differentiated effector memory CD45RA+ cells. This chain connects TRBV11-2 to TRBJ2-3, with no clear D. This TCR was recovered from a man younger than 45 in good health. The material sequenced was naive CD8+ T cells sorted from blood. This CDR3 is CASSLAVVAATSTDTQYF. The CDR3, as DNA: TGTGCCAGCAGCTTAGCAGTGGTCGCGGCGACTAGCACAGATACGCAGTATTTT.